The TCR beta chain under discussion was sequenced for a study of cytomegalovirus exposure and HLA in healthy donors. This clone appeared a few times. No antigen is known for it. Study outcomes and limitations: Further analysis, carried out later, found HLA-associated TCR beta chains more clonally expanded than equally common other chains.

The V segment lost 0 bases and the J segment 7 bases; nucleotides outside the gene matches: 5. Germline CDR1 SQVTM, CDR2 ANQGSEA. CDR3 size: 14 residues. Use of 60 Vbeta and 13 Jbeta primers characterized the PCR. The protocol was immunoSEQ multiplex PCR, while the TCRdb copy is restricted to in-frame clones and leaves out a portion. The sample has around 180,000 clones; almost 85% are singletons. V gene TRBV29-1 combines with J gene TRBJ1-4, with TRBD1 matching over 7 bases. The TCR was taken from a boy aged 5-17 years in good health and CMV-seronegative. The sample comprised PBMCs. CDR3 coding DNA: TGCAGCGTTGAAGAGTTAGGGGGCGGTGAAAAACTGTTTTTT. It specifies CSVEELGGGEKLFF.